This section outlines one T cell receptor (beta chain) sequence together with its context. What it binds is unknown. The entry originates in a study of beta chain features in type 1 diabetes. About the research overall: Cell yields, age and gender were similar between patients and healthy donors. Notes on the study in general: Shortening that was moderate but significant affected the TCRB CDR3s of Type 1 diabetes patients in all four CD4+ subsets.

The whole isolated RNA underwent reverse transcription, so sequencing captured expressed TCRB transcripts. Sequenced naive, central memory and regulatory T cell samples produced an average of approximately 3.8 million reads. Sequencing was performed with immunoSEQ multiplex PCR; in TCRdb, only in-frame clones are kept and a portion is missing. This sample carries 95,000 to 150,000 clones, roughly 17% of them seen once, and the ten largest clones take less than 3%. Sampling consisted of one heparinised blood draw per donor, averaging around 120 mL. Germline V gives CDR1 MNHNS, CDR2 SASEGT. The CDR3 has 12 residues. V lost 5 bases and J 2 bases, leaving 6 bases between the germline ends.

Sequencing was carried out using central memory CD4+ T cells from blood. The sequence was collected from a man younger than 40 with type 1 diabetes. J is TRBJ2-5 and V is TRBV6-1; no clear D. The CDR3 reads CASSHSQETQYF. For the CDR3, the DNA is TGTGCCAGCAGTCACTCACAAGAGACCCAGTACTTC.